The 2 T cell receptor beta chains reported below all come from one sample, sequenced in a study of lymphopenia after photon versus proton radiotherapy. Sequenced by immunoSEQ multiplex PCR; TCRdb stores in-frame clones only, minus some. The sample records over 10,000 clones, about 87% being singletons. Source: peripheral blood, taken from a patient treated with photon-based radiotherapy. The receptors stem from a man in his 60s with pancreatic cancer.

The chain employs TRBV5-6 and TRBJ1-6, with a possible D match to TRBD1 (6 bases). CDR1 is SGHDT, CDR2 YYEEEE, per germline. Trimming removed 0 bases at V and 5 bases at J, with 12 bases between. This CDR3 comprises 16 residues. The CDR3 is CASSLVGGANNSPLHF. The CDR3 DNA is TGTGCCAGCAGCTTGGTTGGGGGCGCAAATAATTCACCCCTCCACTTT. The full variable domain, completed using reference TRBV5-6 and TRBJ1-6, is DAGVTQSPTHLIKTRGQQVTLRCSPKSGHDTVSWYQQALGQGPQFIFQYYEEEERQRGNFPDRFSGHQFPNYSSELNVNALLLGDSALYLCASSLVGGANNSPLHFGNGTRLTVT.

CDR3 in amino acids: CASSPFWGSETDTQYF. DNA of the CDR3: TGTGCCAGCAGTCCGTTTTGGGGCTCCGAGACAGATACGCAGTATTTT. This rearrangement joins TRBV2 to TRBJ2-3; tentatively, D is TRBD1 (5 bases). Germline-derived CDR1 and CDR2 are SNHLY and FYNNEI. This CDR3 comprises 16 residues. Trimming removed 5 bases from V and 3 bases from J, with 18 bases in between.